This TCR beta chain was observed in a study of cytomegalovirus exposure and HLA in healthy donors. Regarding the study as a whole: Common viral pathogens seemed to be connected with several of the most significant clusters, according to a later analysis. Sequencing likely produced, as an artifact, a cluster of highly shared sequence variants. In a later analysis, across HLA loci, associated TCR counts were highest for DRB1, lowest for HLA-C.

In regard to this clone: Its antigen is not known.

CDR3 length: 11 amino acids. Germline assignment: CDR1 DFQATT and CDR2 SNEGSKA (reference sequence). With 3 bases clipped from V and 12 bases from J, the junction kept 5 bases outside the gene matches. The PCR used 60 Vbeta and 13 Jbeta primers. Clones were sequenced by immunoSEQ multiplex PCR, and TCRdb holds only the in-frame ones, with some missing. This table has under 150,000 clones, over 65% appearing once. The chain carries TRBV20-1 and TRBJ2-1; 7 bases map to TRBD2. The TCR originated in a woman aged 18-30 years in good health and CMV-seronegative. The sequenced sample was PBMCs. CDR3 sequence: CSARGGDRQFF. CDR3 DNA: TGCAGTGCTAGGGGAGGGGATCGGCAGTTCTTC.